The next 8 T cell receptor beta chains were all read from a single sample in a study of T cells in Graves' hyperthyroidism and ophthalmopathy. TCR beta CDR3 sequences were amplified from RNA transcripts. Using the HTBI primer set, a first-round RT-PCR was run on the TCR CDR3. One entry per CDR3 protein results from TCRdb running MiXCR on the multiplex PCR reads. The sample contains a few hundred thousand distinct CDR3 sequences, around 42% of which appear only once. Sequenced material: peripheral blood or thyroid tissue (not recorded which). The source is a woman between 18 and 29 years old with Graves' hyperthyroidism.

The chain uses TRBV20-1 and TRBJ2-5, with D unclear. V was pared by 7 bases and J by 7 bases, with 16 bases between. This CDR3 contains 12 residues. CDR1 DFQATT and CDR2 SNEGSKA come from the germline V gene (reference sequence). The CDR3 loop is CSDSRGDGTQYF. CDR3 DNA: TGCAGTGACTCACGAGGTGATGGGACCCAGTACTTC.

The genes are TRBV7-9 and TRBJ2-2; 10 positions match TRBD1. After removal of 5 bases from V and 3 bases from J, the junction contained 3 bases not matched to a gene. This CDR3 is built from 15 residues. Germline lookup yields CDR1 SEHNR and CDR2 FQNEAQ (reference sequence). The CDR3 DNA sequence: TGTGCCAGCAGCCGGGGACAGGGGTACACCGGGGAGCTGTTTTTT. Protein sequence: CASSRGQGYTGELFF. Drawing the rest from reference TRBV7-9 and TRBJ2-2, the complete variable domain is DTGVSQNPRHKITKRGQNVTFRCDPISEHNRLYWYRQTLGQGPEFLTYFQNEAQLEKSRLLSDRFSAERPKGSFSTLEIQRTEQGDSAMYLCASSRGQGYTGELFFGEGSRLTVL.

The chain joins TRBV10-3 to TRBJ1-1, with 9 nucleotides matching TRBD1. J gave up 4 bases and V 5 bases, and 8 bases lay outside the gene matches. There are 15 residues in the CDR3. Germline V gene data show CDR1 as ENHRY and CDR2 as SYGVKD. The CDR3: CAISSRGDRVTEAFF. As DNA, the CDR3 is TGTGCCATCAGTTCACGGGGGGACAGGGTCACTGAAGCTTTCTTT.

This clonotype occurred many times. The rearrangement joins TRBV20-1 to TRBJ2-5, with 7 bases aligning to TRBD2. J lost 4 bases, V lost 3 bases, and 8 bases had no gene match. Germline V gene sequence: CDR1 DFQATT, CDR2 SNEGSKA (reference sequence). The CDR3 consists of 14 residues. The CDR3 reads CSARRAGAGETQYF. The CDR3 coding sequence is TGCAGTGCTAGGAGGGCGGGAGCGGGAGAGACCCAGTACTTC.

The DNA for the CDR3 is TGTGCCAGTAGTCGCTCTAGCGGGAGCGACGAGCAGTACTTC. This sequence encodes CASSRSSGSDEQYF. The chain employs TRBV2 and TRBJ2-7; 10 bases line up with TRBD2. The germline CDR1 and CDR2 sequences are SNHLY and FYNNEI. CDR3 length: 14 residues. V shed 9 bases, J shed 5 bases, and the junction held 10 bases outside the gene matches.

This clonotype was observed a handful of times. The V gene is TRBV7-2, the J gene TRBJ1-2; D not resolved. Germline assignment: CDR1 SGHTA and CDR2 FQGNSA. V gave up 4 bases and J gave up 5 bases, with 14 bases separating them. The CDR3 has 14 amino acids. The CDR3 reads CASSSEGRKYGYTF. The DNA for the CDR3 is TGTGCCAGCAGCTCTGAGGGCAGAAAGTATGGCTACACCTTC.

Regarding this clonotype: Just one base apart from a much larger clone, this may be a read error. The V call is TRBV2, the J call TRBJ1-6, with D unresolved. The CDR3 runs to 15 residues. Germline CDR1 and CDR2: SNHLY and FYNNEI. V was pared by 4 bases and J by 5 bases, with 12 bases between. The CDR3 sequence: CASSGGGSHNSPLHF. The DNA for the CDR3 is TGTGCCAGCAGTGGGGGTGGGTCCCATAATTCACCCCTCCACTTT. Together with reference TRBV2 and TRBJ1-6, the CDR3 gives the full variable domain: EPEVTQTPSHQVTQMGQEVILRCVPISNHLYFYWYRQILGQKVEFLVSFYNNEISEKSEIFDDQFSVERPDGSNFTLKIRSTKLEDSAMYFCASSGGGSHNSPLHFGNGTRLTVT.

About this clonotype: One end of the junction fails to match germline, which may point to a read error. The rearrangement uses TRBV14 and TRBJ2-6; TRBD2 aligns across 7 bases. CDR1 is SGHDN and CDR2 is FVKESK in the germline V gene. CDR3 length equals 16 residues. CDR3 coding DNA: TGTGCCAGCAGCCAAGAGGGGAGGGACGAGGCCAACGGCCTGACTTTC. Amino acid sequence: CASSQEGRDEANGLTF.